A selection of T cell receptor beta chains follows, all from one sample in a study of response to subunit inactivated influenza vaccine. MiXCR, run by TCRdb on the RT-PCR reads, gives a single entry per CDR3 protein. This repertoire shows fewer than 550,000 distinct CDR3 sequences, roughly 23% found once; its top ten account for approximately 1.9%. The material was CD4+ T cells sorted from PBMCs, obtained 5 days after vaccination. The receptors here all came from a man aged 45 to 65 who received an inactivated influenza vaccine. Each CDR3 is given with its conserved first and last residue. A D gene is named only where the DNA matches it firmly. Size tells how often a clone was seen (once, few, many) or the class of an expanded clone, and some rows leave it out.

TGCAGCGTCCGAAGAGGGGCCGACACTGAAGCTTTCTTT,CSVRRGADTEAFF,.,TRBJ1-1,TRBV29-1,.
TGTGCCAGCAGCCCCAGGACTAGCGGCACAGATACGCAGTATTTT,CASSPRTSGTDTQYF,.,TRBJ2-3,TRBV4-2,TRBD2
TGTGCCAGCAGTCCATTCCCCGGGACATATAAGAGAGATACGCAGTATTTT,CASSPFPGTYKRDTQYF,once,TRBJ2-3,TRBV7-2,.
TGCGCCAGCAGCTTCGTCAGCTCGGAGACCGGGGAGCTGTTTTTT,CASSFVSSETGELFF,few,TRBJ2-2,TRBV5-1,.
TGTGCCAGCAGTTCCTGGGGCGGCTATGGCTACACCTTC,CASSSWGGYGYTF,few,TRBJ1-2,TRBV6-2/TRBV6-3,.
TGTGCCAGCAGCTTGGTCGAGATGAGAAACACTGAAGCTTTCTTT,CASSLVEMRNTEAFF,.,TRBJ1-1,TRBV5-6,.
TGTGCCACCCGGGGTACCGGGACAGGGAACCCAGATACGCAGTATTTT,CATRGTGTGNPDTQYF,.,TRBJ2-3,TRBV6-2/TRBV6-3,TRBD1
TGCGCCAGCAGCCAAGATTGGGGGGGTCCCGGGACAGGTCTCCTAAATGAGCAGTTCTTC,CASSQDWGGPGTGLLNEQFF,few,TRBJ2-1,TRBV4-3,.
TGCAGTGCCGATCAACGGGAGAAAGAGACCCAGTACTTC,CSADQREKETQYF,few,TRBJ2-5,TRBV20-1,.
TGTGCCAGCAGCTTACACGGGAGGGGACAGGGTACGCAGTATTTT,CASSLHGRGQGTQYF,.,TRBJ2-3,TRBV7-3,.
TGTGCCAGCAGCTTAGCCGGGACTAGCGGGGGGGAGCTGTTTTTT,CASSLAGTSGGELFF,.,TRBJ2-2,TRBV7-2,TRBD2
TGTGCCAGCAGCCTATCCTGGACAGGGAGGTTCAGCGAGCAGTACTTC,CASSLSWTGRFSEQYF,.,TRBJ2-7,TRBV7-9,TRBD1
TGTGCCAGCAGCTCCGGGGCGGGGGGTTACACCGGGGAGCTGTTTTTT,CASSSGAGGYTGELFF,.,TRBJ2-2,TRBV11-1,TRBD2
TGCGCCAGCAGTGATGAGCCAAGCTCTGGAAACACCATATATTTT,CASSDEPSSGNTIYF,.,TRBJ1-3,TRBV10-2,.
TGTGCCAGCAGTTCGGGGGGACTGACTCAAAATGAGCAGTTCTTC,CASSSGGLTQNEQFF,few,TRBJ2-1,TRBV12-3/TRBV12-4,TRBD2
TGTGCCAGCAGTTTCCTGGCGGCCAGCATTGCTTTCTTT,CASSFLAASIAFF,.,TRBJ1-1,TRBV12-3/TRBV12-4,.
TGCAGTGCTTATTTAGTCTACGAGCAGTACTTC,CSAYLVYEQYF,few,TRBJ2-7,TRBV20-1,.
TGCAGTGCTAGAGATTATTTGGAAGCGGGGGGAATGAACACTGAAGCTTTCTTT,CSARDYLEAGGMNTEAFF,few,TRBJ1-1,TRBV20-1,.
TGTGCCAGCAGACCGGGATTCACCAGCCCCTATAATTCACCCCTCCACTTT,CASRPGFTSPYNSPLHF,.,TRBJ1-6,TRBV6-1,.
TGCAGTGCAAACAGAGCGTCAGGAAAACTGTTTTTT,CSANRASGKLFF,few,TRBJ1-4,TRBV20-1,.
TGCGCCAGCAGCCAAGGAGCAAGAGGGAACTATGGCTACACCTTC,CASSQGARGNYGYTF,.,TRBJ1-2,TRBV4-3,.
TGTGCCAGCTCACCACGCCGCGACAGCCACTCTGGAAACACCATATATTTT,CASSPRRDSHSGNTIYF,few,TRBJ1-3,TRBV18,.
TGTGCCAGCAGTCCCGAACCAGAGACCCAGTACTTC,CASSPEPETQYF,.,TRBJ2-5,TRBV12-3/TRBV12-4,.
TGCGCCAGCAGCAGCGGGACAGGTGAAGCTTTCTTT,CASSSGTGEAFF,.,TRBJ1-1,TRBV5-1,TRBD1
TGTGCATGGGGGTTACGCACAGATACGCAGTATTTT,CAWGLRTDTQYF,once,TRBJ2-3,TRBV28,.
TGTGCCAGCAGCCTCGGACAGGCCAGCACCGGGGAGCTGTTTTTT,CASSLGQASTGELFF,few,TRBJ2-2,TRBV7-2,TRBD1
TGTGCCAGCAGCTTTCCCTTTGAGGGACTAGCGGGAGGTTCAGATACGCAGTATTTT,CASSFPFEGLAGGSDTQYF,.,TRBJ2-3,TRBV11-2,TRBD2
TGTGCCAGCAGCGAAACAGGGGGCAGGGAGACCCAGTACTTC,CASSETGGRETQYF,.,TRBJ2-5,TRBV12-3/TRBV12-4,TRBD1
TGCAGTGCTCGACCGGGACAGATCGCGTCTGGGGCCAACGTCCTGACTTTC,CSARPGQIASGANVLTF,few,TRBJ2-6,TRBV20-1,TRBD1
TGTGCCAGCAGTGTCACAGGGGGCGCCGGCTACACCTTC,CASSVTGGAGYTF,few,TRBJ1-2,TRBV12-3/TRBV12-4,TRBD1
TGTGCCAGCAGCTCGTCAGGGGGCGTCTACACCTTC,CASSSSGGVYTF,.,TRBJ1-2,TRBV5-6,TRBD1
TGCGCCAGCAGCCAAGATCTTCGCCCAGCGGGGGGAGTGGTTGGGCAGTTCTTC,CASSQDLRPAGGVVGQFF,few,TRBJ2-1,TRBV4-1,TRBD2
TGTGCCAGCAGGATAGAGGGTACAGGGTCCAAAGAGACCCAGTACTTC,CASRIEGTGSKETQYF,few,TRBJ2-5,TRBV7-9,.
TGCGCCAGCAGAGAGCAGACTAGCGTTGGCGGGGAGCTGTTTTTT,CASREQTSVGGELFF,few,TRBJ2-2,TRBV5-1,TRBD2
TGTGCCAGCAGCCCCCCGACTAGCGGGTTCTCCTACGAGCAGTACTTC,CASSPPTSGFSYEQYF,.,TRBJ2-7,TRBV5-5,TRBD2
TGCAGTGCTAGCGACCCTGGCCACGCCTACAATGAGCAGTTCTTC,CSASDPGHAYNEQFF,few,TRBJ2-1,TRBV20-1,.
TGTGCCAGCAGCTTAGGGGGGACTAGCGTCAATGAGCAGTTCTTC,CASSLGGTSVNEQFF,.,TRBJ2-1,TRBV11-2,TRBD2
TGTGCCAGCAGCTTATTTGTGACAGGGCCCTACAATGAGCAGTTCTTC,CASSLFVTGPYNEQFF,few,TRBJ2-1,TRBV7-2,TRBD1
TGTGCCAGCAGCTTTGGCGGGGGGAATGAGCAGTTCTTC,CASSFGGGNEQFF,few,TRBJ2-1,TRBV7-2,TRBD2
.,CSSSARGVEGGYTF,few,TRBJ1-2,TRBV20-1,.
TGTGCCAGCAGCCCAGGGGTAACTGAAGCTTTCTTT,CASSPGVTEAFF,few,TRBJ1-1,TRBV3-1,.
TGCGCCAGCAGCCCTATTCCCTGGGACAGGGATACAGATACGCAGTATTTT,CASSPIPWDRDTDTQYF,.,TRBJ2-3,TRBV4-1,TRBD1
TGTGCCATCAGGACTAGGGGACAGGGCCTCTCCTATAATTCACCCCTCCACTTT,CAIRTRGQGLSYNSPLHF,.,TRBJ1-6,TRBV10-3,TRBD1
TGTGCCAGCAGCGTAGTTGAACGGGAGGGCTCCTACGAGCAGTACTTC,CASSVVEREGSYEQYF,few,TRBJ2-7,TRBV9,TRBD2
TGTGCCTGGAGCCCCCAGGGGGGGATAGAGCAGTTCTTC,CAWSPQGGIEQFF,few,TRBJ2-1,TRBV30,.
TGCAGCGTCGACAGGCCAGGTTCTGGCTACACCTTC,CSVDRPGSGYTF,.,TRBJ1-2,TRBV29-1,.
TGTGCCAGCATCTCGTCGGGACAGGGAAGAGATACGCAGTATTTT,CASISSGQGRDTQYF,.,TRBJ2-3,TRBV3-1,TRBD1
TGTGCCAGCTCACCTCCATCAGGGATATCTTTACACAATGAGCAGTTCTTC,CASSPPSGISLHNEQFF,few,TRBJ2-1,TRBV18,.
TGCAGTGCTAAGGGGTCATACTACGAGCAGTACTTC,CSAKGSYYEQYF,.,TRBJ2-7,TRBV20-1,.
TGTGCCAGCCTGCCGCCCGGGATCCTGGGCGAGCAGTACTTC,CASLPPGILGEQYF,few,TRBJ2-7,TRBV21-1,.
TGTGCCAGCAGCGCACCCGGGACAGGGGTTGGCTACACCTTC,CASSAPGTGVGYTF,few,TRBJ1-2,TRBV7-9,TRBD1
TGTGCCAGCAGCTTAAGCGGGCAGGCGAGCACAGATACGCAGTATTTT,CASSLSGQASTDTQYF,.,TRBJ2-3,TRBV11-2,.
TGTGCCAGCAGCCTGGAGTATAAGCAGTACTTC,CASSLEYKQYF,few,TRBJ2-7,TRBV7-9,.
TGTGCCAGCAGTGTCTCCCCGGGAGTCAGCCTCGGGTCCTACAATGAGCAGTTCTTC,CASSVSPGVSLGSYNEQFF,.,TRBJ2-1,TRBV25-1,.
TGTGCCAGCAGCGGTGGGACAGGTTATAATCAGCCCCAGCATTTT,CASSGGTGYNQPQHF,.,TRBJ1-5,TRBV5-6,TRBD1
TGTGCCAGCAATCGACAGGGAAATTCACCCCTCCACTTT,CASNRQGNSPLHF,.,TRBJ1-6,TRBV25-1,TRBD1
TGTGCCAGCTCACCCCCTCTAGCGGGAGATGAGGAGACCCAGTACTTC,CASSPPLAGDEETQYF,few,TRBJ2-5,TRBV18,TRBD2
TGTGCCAGCAGTTTAACGGAGGGGGCGACGGAAGCTTTCTTT,CASSLTEGATEAFF,.,TRBJ1-1,TRBV12-3/TRBV12-4,TRBD1
TGCAGTGCTAGAGCCTCGCGGGCCTTGGGCAATCAGCCCCAGCATTTT,CSARASRALGNQPQHF,.,TRBJ1-5,TRBV20-1,.